This TCR beta chain is drawn from a study of vaccination and CD4 T cells after COVID-19. Study summary: Control cultures, each given a CEFX pool, an HIV-1 Nef pool, or no peptide, were included.

Cultured CD4+ T-cell DNA underwent Oncomine TCR Beta short-read sequencing. TCRdb itself ran the PCR reads through MiXCR, one entry per CDR3 protein. This table has about 18,000 distinct CDR3 sequences, 65% to 80% appearing once. Regarding this clonotype: Antigen specificity is unknown.

Regarding treatment: roughly 11-day PBMC culture with coronavirus spike peptide pools or control peptides (ViraFEST assay). What was sequenced was CD4+ T cells from blood, cultured in vitro. This receptor was obtained from a human donor who had recovered from COVID-19.

This CDR3 reads CASSYRPLENTEAFF. CDR3 nucleotide sequence: TGTGCCAGCAGTTACCGCCCCCTTGAGAACACTGAAGCTTTCTTT. V usage is TRBV6-5 and J usage is TRBJ1-1; D not resolved. The germline V gene has CDR1 MNHEY and CDR2 SVGAGI. The CDR3 loop spans 15 amino acids. With 2 bases removed from V and 1 base from J, the gap between germline ends came to 11 bases.